This TCR beta chain derives from a study of STAT5B mutations in CD4+ large granular lymphocyte leukemia. At the level of the study: Among healthy donors, a particular HLA allele went with more CDR3 'QG' motifs. Findings of the study overall: Top patient clones used TRBV06 genes more often: 8/27 versus 2/35 in controls. About 26% of private leukemic clonotypes occurred rarely in other patients' non-leukemic repertoires.

V was cut by 1 base and J by 6 bases, with 7 bases left in between. CDR3 size: 13 residues. In germline, CDR1 is SGHTA, CDR2 FQGNSA. Comment on this clone: What it recognizes is unknown.

Original data processing: Lowest detectable productive clonotype frequency was 2.59 x 10-5. Sequencing was performed with immunoSEQ multiplex PCR; in TCRdb, only in-frame clones are kept and a portion is missing. V and J calls plus clone size are reproduced from that table; the DNA served to infer D and trimming. Seen here are tens of thousands of clones, about four fifths observed once, and the top ten hold more than 0.25%. The clonotype was recovered from a human donor in good health. The sequencing sample was made of CD4+ T cells from blood buffy coats. The V call is TRBV7-2, the J call TRBJ1-5, with TRBD1 as a possible D gene (5 bases). The CDR3 loop reads CASSLGGSQPQHF. CDR3 coding DNA: TGTGCCAGCAGCTTAGGGGGCTCTCAGCCCCAGCATTTT. The full variable domain, its missing parts supplied by reference TRBV7-2 and TRBJ1-5, is GAGVSQSPSNKVTEKGKDVELRCDPISGHTALYWYRQSLGQGLEFLIYFQGNSAPDKSGLPSDRFSAERTGGSVSTLTIQRTQQEDSAVYLCASSLGGSQPQHFGDGTRLSIL.